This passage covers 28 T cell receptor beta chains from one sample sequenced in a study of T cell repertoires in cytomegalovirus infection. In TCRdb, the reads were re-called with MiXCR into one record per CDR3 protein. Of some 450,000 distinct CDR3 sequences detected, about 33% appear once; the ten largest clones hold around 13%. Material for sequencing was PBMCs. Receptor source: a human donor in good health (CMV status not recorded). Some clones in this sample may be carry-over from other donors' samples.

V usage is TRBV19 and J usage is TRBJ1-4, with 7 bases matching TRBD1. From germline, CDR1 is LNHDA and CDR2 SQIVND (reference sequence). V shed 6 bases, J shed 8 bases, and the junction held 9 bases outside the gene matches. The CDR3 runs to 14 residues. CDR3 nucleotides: TGTGCCAGTAGACCGACAGGGATGGTGGAAAAACTGTTTTTT. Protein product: CASRPTGMVEKLFF.

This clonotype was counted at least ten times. In DNA, the CDR3 is TGTGCCAGCAGCTTACGAACTAGCGGGGGGAAAGAGACCCAGTACTTC. Translation: CASSLRTSGGKETQYF. The chain is built from TRBV7-6 and TRBJ2-5; TRBD2 aligns across 12 bases. Germline values: CDR1 SGHVS, CDR2 FNYEAQ. The CDR3 is 16 amino acids. Trimming took 2 bases from V and 3 from J; bases not matched to a gene: 4.

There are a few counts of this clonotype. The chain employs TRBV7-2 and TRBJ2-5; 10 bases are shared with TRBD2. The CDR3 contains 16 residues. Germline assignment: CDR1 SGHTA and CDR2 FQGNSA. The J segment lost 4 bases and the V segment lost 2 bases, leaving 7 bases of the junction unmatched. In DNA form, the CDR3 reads TGTGCCAGCAGCTTAAGAAGCGGGGGGGCTCGAGAGACCCAGTACTTC. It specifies CASSLRSGGARETQYF.

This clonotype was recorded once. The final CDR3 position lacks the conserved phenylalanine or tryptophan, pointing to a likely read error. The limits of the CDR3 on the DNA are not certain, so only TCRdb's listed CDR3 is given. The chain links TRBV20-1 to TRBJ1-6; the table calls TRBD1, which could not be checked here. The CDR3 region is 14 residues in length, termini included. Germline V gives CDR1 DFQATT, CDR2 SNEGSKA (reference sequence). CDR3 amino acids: CSAIWHRGNSPLPL.

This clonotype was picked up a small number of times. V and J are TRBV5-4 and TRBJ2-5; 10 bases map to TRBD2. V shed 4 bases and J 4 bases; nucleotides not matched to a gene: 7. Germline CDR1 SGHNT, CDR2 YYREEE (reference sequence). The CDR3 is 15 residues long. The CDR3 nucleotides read TGTGCCAGCAGCAGCCTGGCTAGCGGGGGAGAGACCCAGTACTTC. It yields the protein CASSSLASGGETQYF.

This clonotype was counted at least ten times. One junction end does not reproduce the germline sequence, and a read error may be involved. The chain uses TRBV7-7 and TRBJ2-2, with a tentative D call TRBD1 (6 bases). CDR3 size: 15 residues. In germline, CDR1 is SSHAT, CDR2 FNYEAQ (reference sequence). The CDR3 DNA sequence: TGTGCTAGCAGCCCAGGGGTTGGGATCACCGGGGAGCTGTTTTTT. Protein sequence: CASSPGVGITGELFF.

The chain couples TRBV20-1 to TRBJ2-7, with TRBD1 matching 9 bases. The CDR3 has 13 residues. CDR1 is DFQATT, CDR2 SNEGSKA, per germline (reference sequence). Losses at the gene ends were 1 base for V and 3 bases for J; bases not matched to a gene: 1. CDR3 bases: TGCAGTGCTAGAGGGGACAGGGTCTACGAGCAGTACTTC. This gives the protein CSARGDRVYEQYF.

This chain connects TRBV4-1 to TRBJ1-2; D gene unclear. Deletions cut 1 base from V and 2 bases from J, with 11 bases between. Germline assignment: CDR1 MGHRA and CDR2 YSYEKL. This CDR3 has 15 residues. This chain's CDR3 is CASSQVEGGNYGYTF. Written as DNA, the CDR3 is TGCGCCAGCAGCCAAGTGGAGGGTGGGAACTATGGCTACACCTTC.

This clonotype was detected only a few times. The CDR3 DNA sequence: TGTGCCACCAGTGCGACAGGGGACCCCTATGGCTACACCTTC. Translating gives CATSATGDPYGYTF. The V and J genes are TRBV24-1 and TRBJ1-2; 8 positions match TRBD1. Germline V gene data show CDR1 as KGHDR and CDR2 as SFDVKD. The V segment lost 5 bases and the J segment 4 bases; nucleotides outside the gene matches: 5. The CDR3 contains 14 residues.

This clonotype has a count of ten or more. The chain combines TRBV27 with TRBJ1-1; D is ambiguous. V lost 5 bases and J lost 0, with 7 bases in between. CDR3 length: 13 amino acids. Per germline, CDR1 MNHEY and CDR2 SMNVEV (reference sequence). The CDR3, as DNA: TGTGCCAGCAGTCCCGGGATGAACACTGAAGCTTTCTTT. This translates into CASSPGMNTEAFF.

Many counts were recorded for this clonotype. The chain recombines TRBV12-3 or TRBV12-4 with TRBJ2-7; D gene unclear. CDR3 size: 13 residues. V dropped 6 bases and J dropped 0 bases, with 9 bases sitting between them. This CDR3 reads CASSLGSSYEQYF. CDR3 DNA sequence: TGTGCCAGCAGCTTGGGCTCCTCCTACGAGCAGTACTTC.

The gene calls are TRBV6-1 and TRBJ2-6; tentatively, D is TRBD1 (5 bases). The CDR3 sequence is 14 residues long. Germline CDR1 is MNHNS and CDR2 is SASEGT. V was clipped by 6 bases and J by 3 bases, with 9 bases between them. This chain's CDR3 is CASRKGFGANVLTF. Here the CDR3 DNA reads TGTGCCAGCAGGAAGGGGTTTGGGGCCAACGTCCTGACTTTC.

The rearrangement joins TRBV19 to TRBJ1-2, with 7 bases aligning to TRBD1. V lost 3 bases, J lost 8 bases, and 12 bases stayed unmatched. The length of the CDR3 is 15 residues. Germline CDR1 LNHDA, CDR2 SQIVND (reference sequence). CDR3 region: CASSIASGGSYGYTF. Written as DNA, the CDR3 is TGTGCCAGTAGTATCGCGTCAGGGGGGAGTTACGGCTACACCTTC.

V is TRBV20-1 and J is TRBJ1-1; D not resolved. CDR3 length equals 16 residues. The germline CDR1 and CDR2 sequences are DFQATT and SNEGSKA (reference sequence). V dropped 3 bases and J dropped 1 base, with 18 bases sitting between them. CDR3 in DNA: TGCAGTGCTAGTGGGGTTGGGCAGGCAAAGAACACTGAAGCTTTCTTT. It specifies CSASGVGQAKNTEAFF.

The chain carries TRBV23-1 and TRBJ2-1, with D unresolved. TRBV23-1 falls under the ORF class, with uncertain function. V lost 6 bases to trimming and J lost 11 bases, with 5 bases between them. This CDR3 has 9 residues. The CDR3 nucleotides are TGCGCCAGCAGACAGAAGCAGTTCTTC. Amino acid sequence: CASRQKQFF.

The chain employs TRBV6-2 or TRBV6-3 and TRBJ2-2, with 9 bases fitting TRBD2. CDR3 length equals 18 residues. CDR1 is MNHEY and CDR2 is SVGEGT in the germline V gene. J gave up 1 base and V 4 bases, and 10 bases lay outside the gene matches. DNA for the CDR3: TGTGCCAGCAGTTCCCCATCTATAGCGGGGGTGAACACCGGGGAGCTGTTTTTT. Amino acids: CASSSPSIAGVNTGELFF.

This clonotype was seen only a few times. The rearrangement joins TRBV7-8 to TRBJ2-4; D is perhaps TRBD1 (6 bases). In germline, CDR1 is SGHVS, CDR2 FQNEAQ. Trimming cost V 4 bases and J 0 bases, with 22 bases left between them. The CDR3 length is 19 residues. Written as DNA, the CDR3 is TGTGCCAGCAGCTCGGAGCGTTCGGACAGCTATCTAGCCAAAAACATTCAGTACTTC. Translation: CASSSERSDSYLAKNIQYF.

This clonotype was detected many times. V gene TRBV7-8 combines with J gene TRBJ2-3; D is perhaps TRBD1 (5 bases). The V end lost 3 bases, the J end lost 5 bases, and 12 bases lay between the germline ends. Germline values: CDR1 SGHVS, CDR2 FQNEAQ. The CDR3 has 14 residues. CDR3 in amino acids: CASSFASGKDTQYF. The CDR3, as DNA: TGTGCCAGCAGCTTCGCGTCAGGGAAAGATACGCAGTATTTT.

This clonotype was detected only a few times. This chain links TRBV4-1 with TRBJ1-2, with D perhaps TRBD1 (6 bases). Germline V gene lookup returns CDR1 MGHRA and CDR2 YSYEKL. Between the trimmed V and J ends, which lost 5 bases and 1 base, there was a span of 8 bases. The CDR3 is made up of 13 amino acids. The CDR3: CASSVQGNYGYTF. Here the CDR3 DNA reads TGCGCCAGCAGCGTACAGGGTAACTATGGCTACACCTTC.

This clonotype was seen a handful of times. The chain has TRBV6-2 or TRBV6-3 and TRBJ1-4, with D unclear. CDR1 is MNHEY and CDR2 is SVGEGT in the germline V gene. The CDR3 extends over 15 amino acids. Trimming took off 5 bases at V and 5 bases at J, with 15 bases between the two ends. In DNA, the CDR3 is TGTGCCAGCAGTCCACCGAGACCCAGGAATGAAAAACTGTTTTTT. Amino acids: CASSPPRPRNEKLFF.

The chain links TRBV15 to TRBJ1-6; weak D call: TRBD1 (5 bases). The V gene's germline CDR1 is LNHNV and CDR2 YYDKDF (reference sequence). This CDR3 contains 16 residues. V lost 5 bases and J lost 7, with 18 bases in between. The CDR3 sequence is CATSGLKGTLNSPLHF. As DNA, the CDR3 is TGTGCCACCAGCGGCCTAAAAGGGACTTTGAATTCACCCCTCCACTTT. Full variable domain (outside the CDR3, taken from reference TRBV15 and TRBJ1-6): DAMVIQNPRYQVTQFGKPVTLSCSQTLNHNVMYWYQQKSSQAPKLLFHYYDKDFNNEADTPDNFQSRRPNTSFCFLDIRSPGLGDTAMYLCATSGLKGTLNSPLHFGNGTRLTVT.

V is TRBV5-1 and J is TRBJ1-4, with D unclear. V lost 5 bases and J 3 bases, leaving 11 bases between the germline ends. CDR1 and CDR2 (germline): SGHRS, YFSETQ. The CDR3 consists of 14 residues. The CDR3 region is CASSLDPSNEKLFF. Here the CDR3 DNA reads TGCGCCAGCAGTCTAGATCCATCTAATGAAAAACTGTTTTTT.

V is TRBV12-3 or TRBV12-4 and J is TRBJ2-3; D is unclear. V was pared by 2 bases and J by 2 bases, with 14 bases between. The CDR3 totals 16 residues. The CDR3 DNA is TGTGCCAGCAGTTTACTCACCGGTGGGCCCACAGATACGCAGTATTTT. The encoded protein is CASSLLTGGPTDTQYF.

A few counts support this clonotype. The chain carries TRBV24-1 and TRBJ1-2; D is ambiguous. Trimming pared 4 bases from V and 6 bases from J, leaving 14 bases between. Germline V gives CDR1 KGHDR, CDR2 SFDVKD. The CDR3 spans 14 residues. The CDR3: CATSERDPLNGYTF. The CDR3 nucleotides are TGTGCCACCAGTGAAAGGGATCCTCTAAATGGCTACACCTTC.

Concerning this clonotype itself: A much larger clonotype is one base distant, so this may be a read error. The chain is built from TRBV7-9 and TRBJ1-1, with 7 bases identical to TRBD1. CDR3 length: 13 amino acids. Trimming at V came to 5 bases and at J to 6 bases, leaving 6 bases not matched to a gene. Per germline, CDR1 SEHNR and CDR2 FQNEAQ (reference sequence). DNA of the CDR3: TGTGCCAGCAGCGCTACAGGGGATTCTGAAGCTTTCTTT. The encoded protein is CASSATGDSEAFF.

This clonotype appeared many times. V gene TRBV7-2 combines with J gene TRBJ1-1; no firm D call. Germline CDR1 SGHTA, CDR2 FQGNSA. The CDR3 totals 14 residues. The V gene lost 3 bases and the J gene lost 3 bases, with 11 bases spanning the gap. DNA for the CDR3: TGTGCCAGCAGCTTTAAAACCCGCGACACTGAAGCTTTCTTT. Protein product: CASSFKTRDTEAFF.

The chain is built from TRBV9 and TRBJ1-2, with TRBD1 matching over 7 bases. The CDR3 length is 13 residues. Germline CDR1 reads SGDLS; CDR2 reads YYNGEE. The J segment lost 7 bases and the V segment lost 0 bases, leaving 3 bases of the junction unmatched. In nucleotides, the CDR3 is TGTGCCAGCAGCGTAGAAGGGGGCTCTGGCTACACCTTC. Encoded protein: CASSVEGGSGYTF.

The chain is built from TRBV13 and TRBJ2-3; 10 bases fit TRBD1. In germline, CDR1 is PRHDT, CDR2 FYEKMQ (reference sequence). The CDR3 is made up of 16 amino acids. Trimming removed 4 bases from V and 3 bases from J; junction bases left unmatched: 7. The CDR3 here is CASSSNWDRGTDTQYF. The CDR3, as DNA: TGTGCCAGCAGCTCCAACTGGGACAGGGGAACAGATACGCAGTATTTT.